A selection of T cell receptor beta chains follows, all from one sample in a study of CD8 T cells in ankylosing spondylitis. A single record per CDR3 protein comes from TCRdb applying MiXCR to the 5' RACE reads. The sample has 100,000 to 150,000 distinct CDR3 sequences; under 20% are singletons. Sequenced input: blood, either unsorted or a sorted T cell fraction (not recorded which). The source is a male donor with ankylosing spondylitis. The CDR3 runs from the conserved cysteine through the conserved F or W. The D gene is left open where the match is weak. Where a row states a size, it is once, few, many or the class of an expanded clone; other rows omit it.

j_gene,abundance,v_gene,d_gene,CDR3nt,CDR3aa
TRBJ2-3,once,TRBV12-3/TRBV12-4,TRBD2,TGTGCCAGCAGCCGACTAGCGGGGTCCCTAGATACGCAGTATTTT,CASSRLAGSLDTQYF
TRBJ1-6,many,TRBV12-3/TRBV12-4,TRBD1,TGTGCCAGCAGTGCGGACAGGGGCGCATCACCCCTCCACTTT,CASSADRGASPLHF
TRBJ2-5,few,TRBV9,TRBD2,TGTGCCAGCAGCGTAGTGGGCGGGAGTGAGACCCAGTACTTC,CASSVVGGSETQYF
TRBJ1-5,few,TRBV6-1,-,TGTGCCAGCAGCCAAGGACGGAACAATCAGCCCCAGCATTTT,CASSQGRNNQPQHF
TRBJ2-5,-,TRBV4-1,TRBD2,TGCGCCAGCAGCCAAGAGGGGGGGAGGGAGACCCAGTACTTC,CASSQEGGRETQYF
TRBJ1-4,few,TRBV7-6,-,TGTGCCAGCAGGGGTAATGAAAAACTGTTTTTT,CASRGNEKLFF
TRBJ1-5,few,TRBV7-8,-,TGTGCCAGCAGCCCCAGGGGCGGCAATCAGCCCCAGCATTTT,CASSPRGGNQPQHF
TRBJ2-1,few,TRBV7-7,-,TGTGCCAGCAGCTTAAACTCCCAGCCAGGGGGGATCTACAATGAGCAGTTCTTC,CASSLNSQPGGIYNEQFF
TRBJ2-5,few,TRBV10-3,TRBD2,TGTGCCATCAGAGACCCGGGACTAGCGGGAGCGCGGGAGACCCAGTACTTC,CAIRDPGLAGARETQYF
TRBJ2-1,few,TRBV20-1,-,TGCAGTGCTAGAGATCCGGGTTCCTACAATGAGCAGTTCTTC,CSARDPGSYNEQFF
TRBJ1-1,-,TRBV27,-,TGTGCCAGCACAAGGAACATGAACACTGAAGCTTTCTTT,CASTRNMNTEAFF